What follows is one T cell receptor (beta chain) and its context. At one end the junction does not follow the germline gene, possibly because of a read error. The sample originates from a study of lymphopenia after photon versus proton radiotherapy. Assay: immunoSEQ multiplex PCR; the TCRdb copy retains only in-frame clones and omits some. The table has about 40,000 clones, approximately 86% seen once; the top ten hold approximately 10%. The CDR3 covers 14 residues. CDR1 is MGHRA and CDR2 is YSYEKL in the germline V gene. This material consisted of peripheral blood, taken from a patient treated with proton-based radiotherapy. This receptor was obtained from a woman in her 70s with pancreatic cancer. Some clones in this sample may be carry-over from other donors' samples. The gene calls are TRBV4-1 and TRBJ2-1, with TRBD2 matching over 9 bases. CDR3 sequence: CASSQDRVSGRWVF. DNA of the CDR3: TGCGCCAGCAGCCAAGATCGGGTTAGCGGGAGATGGGTCTTC.